The 20 T cell receptor beta chains listed next were all sequenced from one sample in a study of T-cell memory formation after mild COVID-19 (dated by TCRdb to 2020 to 2023). The library was prepared using 5' RACE. The reads were generated on an Illumina NovaSeq 6000. Through fastp at Q25 and MiXCR, TCRdb rebuilt clones from the public reads, retaining in-frame beta chains. Records with the same CDR3 protein are collapsed into one entry carrying the most frequent genes and DNA. In this sample the table shows some 200,000 distinct CDR3 sequences, around 9.1% of which occur a single time. Clones ranked in the top ten supply 3.5% to 4% of the sample. Material for sequencing was PBMCs or a T cell subset sorted from them (not recorded which). These TCRs come from a man aged 18 to 29 who had mild COVID-19 (a few samples of this study predate the infection). The sample titles of this study are shuffled in the database, so cell type and time point are left out; the donor was told from shared clones.

Ten or more counts support this clonotype. The V and J genes are TRBV11-2 and TRBJ2-3, with 8 bases aligning to TRBD2. Germline V gene data show CDR1 as SGHAT and CDR2 as FQNNGV. V was clipped by 2 bases and J by 9 bases; unmatched bases: 10. CDR3 length: 15 amino acids. CDR3 protein: CASSLPGLDASTQYF. The CDR3 region has the DNA TGTGCCAGCAGCTTACCGGGACTAGATGCGTCGACGCAGTATTTT.

The rearrangement uses TRBV4-1 and TRBJ2-7; 7 bases align to TRBD2. In germline, CDR1 is MGHRA, CDR2 YSYEKL. The CDR3 length is 16 residues. V trimming: 1 base; J trimming: 0 bases; junction bases outside the gene matches: 6. The CDR3 region has the DNA TGCGCCAGCAGCCAAGGATTGCGGGGGAGCTCCTACGAGCAGTACTTC. This encodes CASSQGLRGSSYEQYF.

The CDR3 DNA is TGTGCCAGCAGCGTTCCGGGACGGTTCTACGAGCAGTACGTC. The encoded protein is CASSVPGRFYEQYV. The V gene is TRBV9, the J gene TRBJ2-7; D assignment may be TRBD1 or TRBD2 (5 bases each). The CDR3 is 14 residues long. Germline CDR1 SGDLS, CDR2 YYNGEE. V lost 2 bases, J lost 3 bases, and 12 bases lay in between.

There are a few counts of this clonotype. The V gene is TRBV11-3, the J gene TRBJ2-3; unclear D gene. The germline CDR1 and CDR2 sequences are SGHNT and YENEEA. The V end lost 1 base, the J end lost 6 bases, and 8 bases lay between the germline ends. This CDR3 is 13 amino acids long. The CDR3 nucleotides read TGTGCCAGCAGCTTAGTCTCTTGGGATACGCAGTATTTT. It yields the protein CASSLVSWDTQYF.

This clonotype has a handful of counts. V is TRBV4-3 and J is TRBJ1-4; maybe TRBD1 (5 bases). The CDR3 has 15 amino acids. In germline, CDR1 is LGHNA, CDR2 YSLEER. Trimming cost V 4 bases and J 4 bases, with 13 bases left between them. The CDR3 region is CASSPGASLNEKLFF. In nucleotides, the CDR3 is TGCGCCAGCAGCCCCGGGGCGTCCCTTAATGAAAAACTGTTTTTT.

CDR3 amino acids: CASSSVPTGYTGELFF. The DNA for the CDR3 is TGTGCCAGCAGTTCCGTACCGACAGGGTACACCGGGGAGCTGTTTTTT. The V call is TRBV6-4, the J call TRBJ2-2, with 7 nucleotides matching TRBD1. This CDR3 contains 16 residues. V shed 5 bases, J shed 3 bases, and the junction held 9 bases outside the gene matches. Germline CDR1 is MRHNA and CDR2 is SNTAGT.

Points on this clonotype: A much larger clone lies one base from this, so it may be a read error. The chain links TRBV2 to TRBJ2-3; no clear D. The CDR3 totals 16 residues. V gave up 8 bases and J gave up 5 bases, with 23 bases separating them. Germline V CDR1 and CDR2: SNHLY, FYNNEI. Written as DNA, the CDR3 is TGTGCCAGCGCCGTTAGTGGGGATCAGTTGGGAGATACGCAGTATTTT. Protein: CASAVSGDQLGDTQYF.

There are many counts of this clonotype. V usage is TRBV4-3 and J usage is TRBJ1-4; a weak D match, TRBD1 (5 bases). The CDR3 runs 14 residues. The germline gives CDR1 LGHNA, CDR2 YSLEER. The V and J ends lost 0 bases and 10 bases respectively, with 12 bases between them. The CDR3 bases are TGCGCCAGCAGCCAAGATACAGGCAAAGTAAAACTGTTTTTT. As protein: CASSQDTGKVKLFF.

This clonotype has a count of ten or more. V is TRBV20-1 and J is TRBJ2-1; D unclear. The CDR3 runs 14 residues. Per the germline V gene, CDR1 is DFQATT and CDR2 is SNEGSKA (reference sequence). V lost 5 bases and J lost 5, with 16 bases in between. The chain's CDR3 is CSAGGTRGNNEQFF. In DNA, the CDR3 is TGCAGTGCTGGTGGAACCAGAGGTAACAATGAGCAGTTCTTC.

The genes are TRBV20-1 and TRBJ1-1; D gene unclear. V shed 5 bases and J shed 4 bases, with 17 bases lying between them. CDR3 length: 14 residues. Germline CDR1 is DFQATT and CDR2 is SNEGSKA (reference sequence). The CDR3 DNA reads as TGCAGTGCTCCCAAAGCGGGATTGGGCACTGAAGCTTTCTTT. Its protein product is CSAPKAGLGTEAFF.

This clonotype was found many times. V usage is TRBV20-1 and J usage is TRBJ2-3; TRBD2 aligns across 14 bases. With V trimmed by 6 bases and J by 3 bases, 2 bases remained unmatched. The CDR3 is 14 residues long. Germline V CDR1 and CDR2: DFQATT, SNEGSKA (reference sequence). The CDR3 bases are TGCAGTGCGAGGACTAGCGGGGGGACAGATACGCAGTATTTT. This codes for CSARTSGGTDTQYF.

This clonotype was picked up many times. J is TRBJ2-3 and V is TRBV18, with 11 bases lining up with TRBD2. CDR3 length: 17 amino acids. J gave up 2 bases and V 1 base, and 5 bases lay outside the gene matches. Germline V gene lookup returns CDR1 KGHSH and CDR2 LQKENI. The CDR3 loop is CASSPLLAGGPTDTQYF. The CDR3 DNA reads TGTGCCAGCTCACCACTCCTAGCGGGGGGCCCCACAGATACGCAGTATTTT.

The J gene is TRBJ2-6, the V gene TRBV19; 9 bases fit TRBD1. V shed 9 bases and J 4 bases; nucleotides not matched to a gene: 16. This CDR3 comprises 18 residues. Germline V gene lookup returns CDR1 LNHDA and CDR2 SQIVND (reference sequence). Written as DNA, the CDR3 is TGTGCCAGCAACCCCTCGGGACAGGGAATTTCCGGGGCCAACGTCCTGACTTTC. Translated: CASNPSGQGISGANVLTF.

This clonotype was counted a few times. This chain links TRBV18 with TRBJ1-2; the match to TRBD1 covers 10 bases. CDR3 size: 15 residues. After removal of 3 bases from V and 1 base from J, the junction contained 2 bases not matched to a gene. In germline, CDR1 is KGHSH, CDR2 LQKENI. CDR3 nucleotides: TGTGCCAGCTCACCCGGGACAGGGGTTAACTATGGCTACACCTTC. It specifies CASSPGTGVNYGYTF.

This clonotype was picked up a small number of times. The chain carries TRBV11-2 and TRBJ2-3; 7 bases map to TRBD2. CDR1 and CDR2 from the germline V gene are SGHAT and FQNNGV. The CDR3 is 16 residues long. V dropped 1 base and J dropped 8; count of bases not matched to a gene: 12. CDR3 sequence: CASSLAIGGSVVTQYF. Written as DNA, the CDR3 is TGTGCCAGCAGCTTAGCGATCGGGGGGAGTGTAGTTACGCAGTATTTT.

This clonotype occurred a few times. V and J are TRBV5-1 and TRBJ2-5; D is perhaps TRBD1 (6 bases). From germline, CDR1 is SGHRS and CDR2 YFSETQ. The CDR3 is made up of 16 amino acids. V lost 0 bases and J 1 base, leaving 13 bases between the germline ends. CDR3 sequence: CASSLAVGQFQETQYF. The CDR3 nucleotides read TGCGCCAGCAGCTTGGCCGTAGGACAGTTCCAAGAGACCCAGTACTTC.

A few counts support this clonotype. V usage is TRBV6-6 and J usage is TRBJ1-2; 9 positions agree with TRBD1. Per the germline V gene, CDR1 is MNHNY and CDR2 is SVGAGI (reference sequence). Trimming removed 2 bases from V and 8 bases from J; junction bases left unmatched: 12. The CDR3 is 16 amino acids. The CDR3 sequence is CASSYRFQTGGEGYTF. The CDR3 nucleotides are TGTGCCAGCAGTTACCGCTTTCAGACAGGGGGAGAGGGCTACACCTTC.

This chain links TRBV10-2 with TRBJ2-1, with D possibly TRBD2 on 7 matching bases. V lost 3 bases to trimming and J lost 6 bases, with 15 bases between them. The germline gives CDR1 WSHSY, CDR2 SAAADI. The CDR3 extends over 15 amino acids. CDR3 DNA: TGCGCCAGCAGTGATGTAGTGGGGGGGCGCAATGAGCAGTTCTTC. It yields the protein CASSDVVGGRNEQFF.

This chain connects TRBV18 to TRBJ2-7; 7 positions agree with TRBD1. Germline V gene sequence: CDR1 KGHSH, CDR2 LQKENI. This CDR3 region has 13 residues. The V gene end was trimmed by 6 bases and the J gene end by 0 bases; junction bases not matched to a gene: 2. CDR3 sequence reads: CASSDRSSYEQYV. CDR3 DNA: TGTGCCAGCTCGGACAGGAGCTCCTACGAGCAGTACGTC.

This clonotype has more than one count but fewer than ten. The chain recombines TRBV5-6 with TRBJ1-5; perhaps TRBD1 as D (5 bases). The CDR3 consists of 14 residues. CDR1 and CDR2 (germline): SGHDT, YYEEEE. V lost 0 bases, J lost 4 bases, and 8 bases lay in between. The CDR3 DNA sequence: TGTGCCAGCAGCTTGGTGGGACCGAATCAGCCCCAGCATTTT. This sequence encodes CASSLVGPNQPQHF.